A single sample is the source of the 8 T cell receptor beta chains below, sequenced in a study of blood T cell repertoires in COVID-19 (dated by TCRdb to about 2020). The library was produced with the immunoSEQ multiplex PCR assay. TCRdb mirrors the immuneACCESS table, restricted to in-frame sequences. Some clones are absent from its copies; in checked studies, under half trace to an unresolved V gene, and the reason for the others is unknown. The sample table lists 90,000 to 150,000 clones, about three quarters of them with a count of one. The ten largest clones take up 5% to 8% of the sample. Material for sequencing was peripheral blood. These receptors originate from a man between 65 and 85 years old with acute or convalescent COVID-19.

The chain joins TRBV9 to TRBJ1-4; 8 bases line up with TRBD1. Germline CDR1 reads SGDLS; CDR2 reads YYNGEE. The CDR3 totals 16 residues. Trimming removed 1 base from V and 6 bases from J; junction bases left unmatched: 8. In DNA, the CDR3 is TGTGCCAGCAGCGTACGTGGTGACAGGGGTGATGAAAAACTGTTTTTT. Protein sequence: CASSVRGDRGDEKLFF.

The chain joins TRBV7-9 to TRBJ2-3; D remains unclear. Deletions cut 1 base from V and 1 base from J, with 9 bases between. The CDR3 length is 15 residues. Germline V gives CDR1 SEHNR, CDR2 FQNEAQ (reference sequence). The CDR3 here is CASSLGRMGTDTQYF. Here the CDR3 DNA reads TGTGCCAGCAGCTTAGGGCGGATGGGCACAGATACGCAGTATTTT.

The CDR3 sequence: CASSTGQVTDTQYF. The CDR3 coding sequence is TGTGCCAGCAGCACGGGACAGGTCACAGATACGCAGTATTTT. V and J are TRBV11-2 and TRBJ2-3, with TRBD1 matching over 8 bases. V lost 5 bases and J lost 2; bases outside the gene matches: 3. Germline lookup yields CDR1 SGHAT and CDR2 FQNNGV. The length of the CDR3 is 14 residues.

The chain joins TRBV9 to TRBJ2-2, with D unclear. There are 16 residues in the CDR3. CDR1 is SGDLS, CDR2 YYNGEE, per germline. V was trimmed by 0 bases and J by 5 bases, leaving 14 bases between them. The CDR3 DNA reads as TGTGCCAGCAGCGTAGGGTTGGAGAGTTGGACCGGGGAGCTGTTTTTT. Translation: CASSVGLESWTGELFF.

The rearrangement uses TRBV6-2 or TRBV6-3 and TRBJ2-1, with 8 bases matching TRBD2. The germline gives CDR1 MNHEY, CDR2 SVGEGT. The ends lost 4 bases at V and 2 bases at J; junction bases unmatched: 10. This CDR3 is built from 17 residues. The DNA of the CDR3 is TGTGCCAGCAGTTCCCCCCGGGCTAGCGGGCCCTACAATGAGCAGTTCTTC. This translates into CASSSPRASGPYNEQFF.

V gene TRBV24-1 combines with J gene TRBJ1-5, with 7 bases lining up with TRBD1. From germline, CDR1 is KGHDR and CDR2 SFDVKD. V shed 3 bases and J 7 bases; nucleotides not matched to a gene: 17. CDR3 length equals 18 residues. The CDR3 DNA is TGTGCCACCAGTGATACACCCTCAGACAGGGTTGGAGGACAGCCCCAGCATTTT. Its translation is CATSDTPSDRVGGQPQHF.

To note about this clone: One end of the junction fails to match germline, which may point to a read error. The chain couples TRBV12-5 to TRBJ1-1; unclear D gene. This CDR3 is 13 amino acids long. CDR1 and CDR2 from the germline V gene are LGHNT and FRNRAP. CDR3 residues: CASGLEPNTEAFF. CDR3 nucleotides: TGTGCTAGTGGATTGGAGCCGAACACTGAAGCTTTCTTT. The whole variable domain, filled in from reference TRBV12-5 and TRBJ1-1, reads DARVTQTPRHKVTEMGQEVTMRCQPILGHNTVFWYRQTMMQGLELLAYFRNRAPLDDSGMPKDRFSAEMPDATLATLKIQPSEPRDSAVYFCASGLEPNTEAFFGQGTRLTVV.

The chain links TRBV4-2 to TRBJ2-7; D call uncertain. Trimming shortened V by 4 bases and J by 0 bases, and 13 bases separated the two germline ends. The CDR3 runs to 15 residues. Per germline, CDR1 LGHNA and CDR2 YNFKEQ. The CDR3 loop reads CASSPRLAFSYEQYF. CDR3 nucleotide sequence: TGTGCCAGCAGCCCCCGACTTGCCTTCTCCTACGAGCAGTACTTC.